Below are 17 T cell receptor beta chains sequenced from a single sample in a study of T-cell reconstitution after alpha-beta-depleted transplantation in children. Unique molecular identifiers featured in how the TCRbeta library was prepared. TCRdb fed the PCR reads into MiXCR, producing one record per CDR3 protein. The sample contains fewer than 500,000 distinct CDR3 sequences, 43% of which appear only once. The sequences come from PBMCs, collected before TCRalphabeta/CD19-depleted stem cell transplant. These receptors originate from a girl aged 2-10 years with aplastic anemia, due to receive a stem cell transplant.

The table lists this clonotype with many counts. The genes are TRBV5-1 and TRBJ1-1, with 7 bases lining up with TRBD1. J gave up 0 bases and V 0 bases, and 2 bases lay outside the gene matches. The CDR3 runs to 15 residues. The germline V gene encodes CDR1 SGHRS and CDR2 YFSETQ. CDR3 residues: CASSLEGQMNTEAFF. CDR3 DNA sequence: TGCGCCAGCAGCTTGGAGGGACAGATGAACACTGAAGCTTTCTTT.

This clonotype was detected only a few times. The gene calls are TRBV25-1 and TRBJ1-1, with D unclear. The V and J ends lost 6 bases and 4 bases respectively, with 12 bases between them. CDR1 is MGHDK, CDR2 SYGVNS, per germline. This CDR3 has 13 residues. The CDR3 spells CASSERRSTEAFF. The CDR3 DNA sequence: TGTGCCAGCAGCGAAAGGCGTTCCACTGAAGCTTTCTTT.

This clonotype has at least ten counts. This rearrangement joins TRBV28 to TRBJ2-3; 10 positions agree with TRBD2. The CDR3 totals 19 residues. J lost 4 bases, V lost 2 bases, and 15 bases had no gene match. Germline V CDR1 and CDR2: MDHEN, SYDVKM. CDR3 sequence reads: CASSLIGGSGRAGSDTQYF. The CDR3 region has the DNA TGTGCCAGCAGTTTAATCGGTGGGAGCGGGAGGGCCGGGTCAGATACGCAGTATTTT.

The chain uses TRBV20-1 and TRBJ2-1; possibly TRBD1 for D (6 bases). Germline V gives CDR1 DFQATT, CDR2 SNEGSKA (reference sequence). The V end was cut by 0 bases, the J end by 7 bases, with 13 bases between. This CDR3 has 14 amino acids. The CDR3 here is CSAREGAGINEQFF. The CDR3 DNA follows: TGCAGTGCTAGAGAGGGGGCAGGGATAAATGAGCAGTTCTTC.

The chain joins TRBV7-9 to TRBJ2-6, with unresolved D. This CDR3 spans 17 amino acids. The V gene's germline CDR1 is SEHNR and CDR2 FQNEAQ (reference sequence). With 4 bases removed from V and 0 bases from J, the gap between germline ends came to 13 bases. The CDR3 nucleotides are TGTGCCAGCAGCTCCCTAGGGTCTTACTCTGGGGCCAACGTCCTGACTTTC. This encodes CASSSLGSYSGANVLTF.

The genes are TRBV20-1 and TRBJ2-3, with 7 bases lining up with TRBD1. Germline CDR1 DFQATT, CDR2 SNEGSKA (reference sequence). J was trimmed by 8 bases and V by 3 bases; bases with no gene match: 8. This CDR3 region has 13 residues. The CDR3 is CSASKGARVTQYF. The CDR3, as DNA: TGCAGTGCTAGTAAGGGGGCGCGAGTTACGCAGTATTTT.

This clonotype has a handful of counts. The chain combines TRBV7-2 with TRBJ2-3; D unresolved. The ends were cut back, 4 bases at V and 5 bases at J, with 16 bases in the middle. This CDR3 region has 15 residues. The germline V gene encodes CDR1 SGHTA and CDR2 FQGNSA. CDR3 sequence reads: CASSSLGIEQDTQYF. The CDR3 DNA sequence: TGTGCCAGCAGCTCACTCGGCATTGAACAAGATACGCAGTATTTT.

This clonotype was seen only a few times. The chain's CDR3 is CASRSGWTGETQYF. The CDR3, as DNA: TGCGCCAGCAGGTCCGGTTGGACGGGTGAGACCCAGTACTTC. The chain joins TRBV5-1 to TRBJ2-5, with D unclear. This CDR3 spans 14 amino acids. The germline V gene has CDR1 SGHRS and CDR2 YFSETQ. Deletions cut 5 bases from V and 5 bases from J, with 16 bases between.

This clonotype turned up a few times. The chain is built from TRBV4-1 and TRBJ2-3; D is perhaps TRBD1 (5 bases). V lost 1 base to trimming and J lost 7 bases, with 24 bases between them. Germline V gives CDR1 MGHRA, CDR2 YSYEKL. This CDR3 is 18 amino acids long. Written as DNA, the CDR3 is TGCGCCAGCAGCCAAGGGATCGTTAGGGGCCTCTGGGGAAATACGCAGTATTTT. Its translation: CASSQGIVRGLWGNTQYF.

The J gene is TRBJ2-1, the V gene TRBV3-1; 7 positions match TRBD2. Germline loops: CDR1 LGHDT, CDR2 YNNKEL (reference sequence). This CDR3 has 16 amino acids. V lost 6 bases, J lost 0 bases, and 8 bases stayed unmatched. In DNA form, the CDR3 reads TGTGCCAGCAGGCTAAGCGGGGCAAGCTCCTACAATGAGCAGTTCTTC. Translating gives CASRLSGASSYNEQFF.

The gene calls are TRBV12-3 or TRBV12-4 and TRBJ1-5; 9 positions match TRBD1. The CDR3 length is 14 residues. The V and J ends lost 5 bases and 6 bases, in that order; junction bases with no gene match: 5. CDR3 region: CASSRDRAFQPQHF. The CDR3, as DNA: TGTGCCAGCAGTCGGGACAGGGCGTTTCAGCCCCAGCATTTT.

This clonotype was seen a handful of times. V and J are TRBV9 and TRBJ2-3; D gene uncertain. CDR1 is SGDLS and CDR2 is YYNGEE in the germline V gene. The CDR3 is 16 amino acids. V lost 0 bases, J lost 0 bases, and 11 bases lay in between. In DNA, the CDR3 is TGTGCCAGCAGCGTAGCCCCGCGACTTAGCACAGATACGCAGTATTTT. Its translation is CASSVAPRLSTDTQYF.

This clonotype was counted at least ten times. The CDR3 bases are TGCAGCGGAGGCGGCGGGACAGGGGGCGACGGCTACACCTTC. Translated, it gives CSGGGGTGGDGYTF. This chain connects TRBV29-1 to TRBJ1-2; TRBD1 aligns across 12 bases. Losses at the gene ends were 7 bases for V and 8 bases for J; bases not matched to a gene: 11. This CDR3 is 14 amino acids long. From germline, CDR1 is SQVTM and CDR2 ANQGSEA.

The rearrangement uses TRBV30 and TRBJ1-1; no definite D call. There are 14 residues in the CDR3. The germline gives CDR1 GTSNPN, CDR2 SVGIG (reference sequence). V lost 5 bases and J 1 base, leaving 14 bases between the germline ends. The CDR3 DNA is TGTGCCTGGCAAAATATTCACGCGAACACTGAAGCTTTCTTT. The encoded protein is CAWQNIHANTEAFF.

The table lists this clonotype with a count of one. The chain joins TRBV29-1 to TRBJ2-1; D gene uncertain. The ends were cut back, 2 bases at V and 5 bases at J, with 16 bases in the middle. The CDR3 runs to 15 residues. The germline V gene has CDR1 SQVTM and CDR2 ANQGSEA. CDR3 protein: CSVELLVGFDNEQFF. CDR3 coding DNA: TGCAGCGTTGAACTGCTGGTAGGGTTTGACAATGAGCAGTTCTTC.

This chain links TRBV21-1 with TRBJ2-4; the D segment call TRBD2 is taken from the table without a DNA check. TRBV21-1 is assigned pseudogene status. This CDR3 is built from 13 residues. CDR3 DNA sequence: TGTGCCAGCAGCGTGAGAGGACTGAACAGTCAGTACTTC. It translates to CASSVRGLNSQYF.

This clonotype was recorded once. This chain uses TRBV5-1 with TRBJ2-1; 11 positions agree with TRBD1. V lost 3 bases, J lost 10 bases, and 12 bases stayed unmatched. This CDR3 has 16 amino acids. CDR1 is SGHRS and CDR2 is YFSETQ in the germline V gene. The CDR3 reads CASSWGRDRGVREQFF. CDR3 coding DNA: TGCGCCAGCAGCTGGGGAAGGGACAGGGGGGTGAGGGAGCAGTTCTTC. The full variable domain, its missing parts supplied by reference TRBV5-1 and TRBJ2-1, is KAGVTQTPRYLIKTRGQQVTLSCSPISGHRSVSWYQQTPGQGLQFLFEYFSETQRNKGNFPGRFSGRQFSNSRSEMNVSTLELGDSALYLCASSWGRDRGVREQFFGPGTRLTVL.